The 18 T cell receptor beta chains given below trace back to one sample, sequenced in a study of T cell responses to AZD1222 COVID-19 vaccine. Sequencing was performed with immunoSEQ multiplex PCR; in TCRdb, only in-frame clones are kept and a portion is missing. The sample lists roughly 130,000 clones, around 90% seen once, with roughly 1.1% in the top ten. The material was peripheral blood, obtained 28 days after the second AZD1222 dose. Source of these receptors: an adult who received the AZD1222 COVID-19 vaccine.

The chain links TRBV7-9 to TRBJ2-4, with a weak D call TRBD1 (5 bases). Germline assignment: CDR1 SEHNR and CDR2 FQNEAQ (reference sequence). The CDR3 runs to 17 residues. The V end lost 5 bases, the J end lost 1 base, and 18 bases lay between the germline ends. CDR3 in DNA: TGTGCCAGCAGCCCACGACAAGGGGAAGGGGCCAAAAACATTCAGTACTTC. Translated: CASSPRQGEGAKNIQYF. Combining the CDR3 with reference TRBV7-9 and TRBJ2-4 gives the whole variable domain DTGVSQNPRHKITKRGQNVTFRCDPISEHNRLYWYRQTLGQGPEFLTYFQNEAQLEKSRLLSDRFSAERPKGSFSTLEIQRTEQGDSAMYLCASSPRQGEGAKNIQYFGAGTRLSVL.

The chain combines TRBV24-1 with TRBJ1-1; weak D call: TRBD1 (6 bases). CDR1 is KGHDR and CDR2 is SFDVKD in the germline V gene. This CDR3 has 15 amino acids. With 4 bases removed from V and 8 bases from J, the gap between germline ends came to 19 bases. In DNA, the CDR3 is TGTGCCACCAGTGACTCTCAACCGGGACAAGAAGAAGCTTTCTTT. Translation gives CATSDSQPGQEEAFF.

The V and J genes are TRBV2 and TRBJ2-7, with D perhaps matching TRBD1 (6 bases). This CDR3 region has 15 residues. CDR1 and CDR2 from the germline V gene are SNHLY and FYNNEI. Trimming pared 3 bases from V and 1 base from J, leaving 13 bases between. Written as DNA, the CDR3 is TGTGCCAGCAGTGACGTGGACAGTGGATCCTACGAGCAGTACTTC. Protein: CASSDVDSGSYEQYF.

The genes are TRBV19 and TRBJ2-3; 8 nucleotides line up with TRBD1. Unmatched junction bases numbered 12, after V lost 5 bases and J lost 5 bases. This CDR3 has 16 residues. The germline CDR1 and CDR2 sequences are LNHDA and SQIVND (reference sequence). CDR3 bases: TGTGCCAGTAGTCCCCGGGGCAGGGGGCGCGTAGATACGCAGTATTTT. Translating it yields CASSPRGRGRVDTQYF.

The V call is TRBV15, the J call TRBJ1-1; 10 bases are shared with TRBD1. The CDR3 has 16 residues. The germline V gene has CDR1 LNHNV and CDR2 YYDKDF (reference sequence). Trimming cost V 0 bases and J 5 bases; bases outside gene matches: 6. The CDR3 bases are TGTGCCACCAGCAGAGATGGGACAGGGGTTAGGACTGAAGCTTTCTTT. Encoded protein: CATSRDGTGVRTEAFF.

The chain joins TRBV7-9 to TRBJ2-7; tentative D call: TRBD2 (5 bases). Per the germline V gene, CDR1 is SEHNR and CDR2 is FQNEAQ (reference sequence). There are 13 residues in the CDR3. Trimming took 0 bases from V and 5 from J, leaving 8 bases between them. This CDR3 reads CASSLAGENEQYF. The CDR3 nucleotides read TGTGCCAGCAGCTTAGCGGGAGAGAACGAGCAGTACTTC.

The chain couples TRBV6-2 or TRBV6-3 to TRBJ1-5; D unresolved. The CDR3 spans 14 residues. Germline V lookup: CDR1 MNHEY, CDR2 SVGEGT. V dropped 2 bases and J dropped 0 bases, with 5 bases sitting between them. The CDR3 loop is CASSYGNSNQPQHF. The CDR3 DNA sequence: TGTGCCAGCAGTTACGGAAATAGCAATCAGCCCCAGCATTTT.

This clone was seen only a few times. The V and J genes are TRBV28 and TRBJ2-6, with D possibly being TRBD1 (6 bases). CDR3 length: 15 residues. Germline V lookup: CDR1 MDHEN, CDR2 SYDVKM. Trimming left V 2 bases short and J 2 bases short, with 7 bases between. The CDR3 reads CASSLGGAGANVLTF. CDR3 bases: TGTGCCAGCAGTTTAGGGGGCGCTGGGGCCAACGTCCTGACTTTC.

The chain links TRBV27 to TRBJ1-2; D is unclear. The germline gives CDR1 MNHEY, CDR2 SMNVEV (reference sequence). This CDR3 contains 15 residues. V lost 2 bases and J lost 2, with 12 bases in between. CDR3 nucleotides: TGTGCCAGCAGTTTAAACTGGGGATCCAACTATGGCTACACCTTC. It yields the protein CASSLNWGSNYGYTF.

This chain connects TRBV7-2 to TRBJ2-4; D is possibly TRBD2 (5 bases). The length of the CDR3 is 16 residues. Between the trimmed V and J ends, which lost 4 bases and 3 bases, there was a span of 16 bases. The V gene's germline CDR1 is SGHTA and CDR2 FQGNSA. CDR3 nucleotides: TGTGCCAGCAGCTCGGGATCAACTTTAGTCAAAAACATTCAGTACTTC. This encodes CASSSGSTLVKNIQYF.

The chain joins TRBV9 to TRBJ2-3; 10 nucleotides agree with TRBD2. CDR3 size: 15 residues. Trimming at V came to 4 bases and at J to 3 bases, leaving 5 bases not matched to a gene. Per germline, CDR1 SGDLS and CDR2 YYNGEE. The CDR3 loop is CASSSSGGATDTQYF. The CDR3 DNA is TGTGCCAGCAGCTCGAGCGGGGGGGCAACAGATACGCAGTATTTT. Looking up the rest from reference TRBV9 and TRBJ2-3 gives the full variable domain: DSGVTQTPKHLITATGQRVTLRCSPRSGDLSVYWYQQSLDQGLQFLIQYYNGEERAKGNILERFSAQQFPDLHSELNLSSLELGDSALYFCASSSSGGATDTQYFGPGTRLTVL.

The genes are TRBV20-1 and TRBJ1-5; D uncertain. Germline V lookup: CDR1 DFQATT, CDR2 SNEGSKA (reference sequence). The V end lost 3 bases, the J end lost 9 bases, and 15 bases lay between the germline ends. The CDR3 has 13 amino acids. The CDR3 DNA sequence: TGCAGTGCTAGTTATCCGGTCGTTTCGCCCCAGCATTTT. It encodes CSASYPVVSPQHF.

V and J are TRBV28 and TRBJ1-5; D remains ambiguous. The CDR3 is made up of 13 amino acids. Germline V lookup: CDR1 MDHEN, CDR2 SYDVKM. V lost 5 bases, J lost 8 bases, and 13 bases lay in between. CDR3 sequence reads: CASSLGIIKPQHF. Here the CDR3 DNA reads TGTGCCAGCAGTCTAGGGATAATCAAGCCCCAGCATTTT.

V and J are TRBV7-2 and TRBJ1-2; possible D gene TRBD1, 5 bases. Germline assignment: CDR1 SGHTA and CDR2 FQGNSA. The CDR3 is 15 residues long. Trimming stripped 1 base from V and 4 bases from J, with 13 bases between. The CDR3 bases are TGTGCCAGCAGCTTAGAAAGGGGCAGGGCCTATGGCTACACCTTC. Amino acids: CASSLERGRAYGYTF. Supplemented by reference TRBV7-2 and TRBJ1-2, the full variable domain reads GAGVSQSPSNKVTEKGKDVELRCDPISGHTALYWYRQSLGQGLEFLIYFQGNSAPDKSGLPSDRFSAERTGGSVSTLTIQRTQQEDSAVYLCASSLERGRAYGYTFGSGTRLTVV.

This chain connects TRBV18 to TRBJ1-1; unclear D gene. Germline V CDR1 and CDR2: KGHSH, LQKENI. The CDR3 length is 15 residues. V was clipped by 6 bases and J by 2 bases, with 16 bases between them. CDR3 nucleotide sequence: TGTGCCAGCTCCCCGTCCTTAAGTGGAAACACTGAAGCTTTCTTT. It specifies CASSPSLSGNTEAFF.

This clone was counted a single time. V usage is TRBV7-2 and J usage is TRBJ2-5; TRBD1 matches 8 bases. Germline V gives CDR1 SGHTA, CDR2 FQGNSA. The CDR3 runs to 14 residues. V lost 2 bases to trimming and J lost 4 bases; unmatched junction nucleotides: 3. CDR3 in amino acids: CASSLQGAGETQYF. CDR3 nucleotides: TGTGCCAGCAGCTTACAGGGGGCAGGAGAGACCCAGTACTTC.

The J gene is TRBJ2-5, the V gene TRBV7-2, with 11 bases that match TRBD2. The V gene's germline CDR1 is SGHTA and CDR2 FQGNSA. The CDR3 covers 16 residues. The V and J ends lost 1 base and 6 bases, in that order; junction bases with no gene match: 7. CDR3 residues: CASSLGLAGGGKTQYF. For the CDR3, the DNA is TGTGCCAGCAGCTTAGGGCTAGCGGGGGGAGGGAAGACCCAGTACTTC.

The chain employs TRBV7-9 and TRBJ2-1; maybe TRBD2 (6 bases). CDR3 length equals 15 residues. The V end lost 4 bases, the J end lost 3 bases, and 13 bases lay between the germline ends. Germline V gene data show CDR1 as SEHNR and CDR2 as FQNEAQ (reference sequence). The CDR3 DNA reads TGTGCCAGCAGCTCCCTCCGGGACTTCTACAATGAGCAGTTCTTC. Its protein is CASSSLRDFYNEQFF.